This T cell receptor (beta chain) is drawn from a study of T cells in Graves' hyperthyroidism and ophthalmopathy. Template material for amplifying TCR beta CDR3 regions consisted of RNA transcripts. HTBI primers were the set used in a first-round RT-PCR of the TCR CDR3. TCRdb re-derived calls from the multiplex PCR reads in MiXCR, one entry per CDR3 protein. The top ten clones hold 31% of a sample with roughly 710,000 distinct CDR3 sequences, approximately 40% of them seen once. The length of the CDR3 is 13 residues. V dropped 4 bases and J dropped 5 bases, with 12 bases sitting between them. The germline CDR1 and CDR2 sequences are LGHDT and YNNKEL (reference sequence).

This chain links TRBV3-1 with TRBJ2-7; the D gene is possibly TRBD1 (6 bases). Sequencing was carried out using blood. The receptor was derived from a woman in her thirties or forties with Graves' hyperthyroidism. The CDR3 sequence: CASSLEGDHEQYF. The CDR3 bases are TGTGCCAGCAGCCTAGAGGGGGACCACGAGCAGTACTTC.